This T cell receptor beta chain was sequenced for a study of CD8 T cells in Susac syndrome. Study results and limitations: As the study acknowledged, the number of individuals who were part of its TCR sequencing and HLA analysis was relatively small.

As to this clonotype: The antigen is undetermined.

V was pared by 4 bases and J by 2 bases, with 11 bases between. CDR3 length: 14 residues. From blood CD8+ and CD4+ T cells, the TCR beta chain was sequenced. Random-hexamer reverse transcription was applied to roughly 0.5 to 1 ug RNA. immunoSEQ multiplex PCR amplified TCR beta CDR3 across 54 Vbeta, 13 Jbeta. TCRdb processed the immunoSEQ multiplex PCR reads anew with MiXCR; each CDR3 protein has one entry. Seen here are 180,000 or so distinct CDR3 sequences, around 96% observed once, and the top ten hold 0.085% to 0.095%. The chain carries TRBV12-3 or TRBV12-4 and TRBJ1-2; D might be TRBD1 (5 bases). Sequencing used CD4+ T cells from PBMCs. This sequence was found in a human donor with multiple sclerosis. The CDR3 DNA is TGTGCCAGCAGTTCAAGAGGGACGAACTATGGCTACACCTTC. Residues: CASSSRGTNYGYTF.